The next 9 T cell receptor beta chains were all read from a single sample in a study of blood T cells in healthy people across ages. Primed by a sample-barcoded 5' primer and a J-beta primer mix, a second PCR proceeded for about 7 to 12 cycles. TCRdb re-called the 5' RACE reads with MiXCR, one entry per CDR3 protein. The table includes about 1.4 million distinct CDR3 sequences, around 55% detected once. Sequences were obtained from blood. The receptors stem from a man between 18 and 35 years old in good health.

The chain carries TRBV3-1 and TRBJ2-2; no reliable D call. The V gene lost 3 bases and the J gene lost 2 bases, with 16 bases spanning the gap. Germline loops: CDR1 LGHDT, CDR2 YNNKEL (reference sequence). The CDR3 totals 17 residues. The CDR3 spells CASSQSRYSINTGELFF. The DNA for the CDR3 is TGTGCCAGCAGCCAGAGTCGTTACTCCATCAACACCGGGGAGCTGTTTTTT.

As to this clonotype: At one end the junction does not follow the germline gene, possibly because of a read error. The chain employs TRBV12-3 or TRBV12-4 and TRBJ1-5; no clear D gene. This CDR3 spans 14 amino acids. The CDR3 bases are TGTGCCAGCAGTGTAGCGGGTCTCAATCAGCCCCAGCATTTT. Translation gives CASSVAGLNQPQHF.

The V call is TRBV7-2, the J call TRBJ1-1; 9 bases are a match to TRBD1. CDR3 length: 18 residues. CDR1 is SGHTA, CDR2 FQGNSA, per germline. V shed 2 bases, J shed 0 bases, and the junction held 10 bases outside the gene matches. Here the CDR3 reads CASSLSGQGMRVNTEAFF. CDR3 DNA sequence: TGTGCCAGCAGCTTATCGGGACAGGGAATGAGGGTGAACACTGAAGCTTTCTTT.

The sample holds a few counts of this clonotype. The chain combines TRBV10-3 with TRBJ2-6, with D uncertain. Germline loops: CDR1 ENHRY, CDR2 SYGVKD. V was pared by 8 bases and J by 0 bases, with 14 bases between. This CDR3 region has 16 residues. CDR3 sequence (DNA): TGTGCCATCTGTCCGGCAGGCCTCTCTGGGGCCAACGTCCTGACTTTC. Residues: CAICPAGLSGANVLTF.

For this clonotype: The conserved closing phenylalanine or tryptophan is absent in this CDR3, likely reflecting a read error. The chain employs TRBV30 and TRBJ2-3; D is undetermined. The CDR3 has 14 residues. Trimming pared 0 bases from V and 0 bases from J, leaving 7 bases between. CDR1 GTSNPN and CDR2 SVGIG come from the germline V gene (reference sequence). CDR3 residues: CAWSVSTSTDTQYV. The CDR3 bases are TGTGCCTGGAGTGTCAGTACTAGCACAGATACGCAGTATGTT.

The chain employs TRBV7-2 and TRBJ2-3, with a possible D match to TRBD1 (6 bases). The CDR3 sequence is 16 residues long. Looked up from germline, CDR1 is SGHTA and CDR2 is FQGNSA. Trimming took off 1 base at V and 6 bases at J, with 17 bases between the two ends. Here the CDR3 reads CASSLVSTSQGDTQYF. CDR3 coding DNA: TGTGCCAGCAGCTTAGTGAGCACCTCTCAGGGGGATACGCAGTATTTT.

This clonotype has more than one count but fewer than ten. The chain employs TRBV21-1 and TRBJ1-2. TRBV21-1 is listed as a pseudogene. CDR3 size: 13 residues. CDR3 bases: TGTGCCAGCAAATTGGATAACTACGGGGGCTACACCTTC. Its protein product is CASKLDNYGGYTF.

The rearrangement links TRBV4-2 to TRBJ2-4; D not certain. The DNA end favors TRBJ2-7, so the J call may be wrong. Looked up from germline, CDR1 is LGHNA and CDR2 is YNFKEQ. This CDR3 has 14 amino acids. CDR3 loop: CASSHPRRSNEQYF. The DNA for the CDR3 is TGTGCCAGCAGCCATCCCAGGCGAAGCAACGAGCAGTACTTC.

The V and J genes are TRBV11-2 and TRBJ2-5; D ambiguous. The CDR3 covers 15 residues. CDR1 is SGHAT and CDR2 is FQNNGV in the germline V gene. Trimming pared 1 base from V and 0 bases from J, leaving 9 bases between. The CDR3 here is CASSLGVRNQETQYF. In DNA, the CDR3 is TGTGCCAGCAGCTTAGGGGTCAGGAACCAAGAGACCCAGTACTTC. The full variable domain, rest sourced from reference TRBV11-2 and TRBJ2-5, is EAGVAQSPRYKIIEKRQSVAFWCNPISGHATLYWYQQILGQGPKLLIQFQNNGVVDDSQLPKDRFSAERLKGVDSTLKIQPAKLEDSAVYLCASSLGVRNQETQYFGPGTRLLVL.